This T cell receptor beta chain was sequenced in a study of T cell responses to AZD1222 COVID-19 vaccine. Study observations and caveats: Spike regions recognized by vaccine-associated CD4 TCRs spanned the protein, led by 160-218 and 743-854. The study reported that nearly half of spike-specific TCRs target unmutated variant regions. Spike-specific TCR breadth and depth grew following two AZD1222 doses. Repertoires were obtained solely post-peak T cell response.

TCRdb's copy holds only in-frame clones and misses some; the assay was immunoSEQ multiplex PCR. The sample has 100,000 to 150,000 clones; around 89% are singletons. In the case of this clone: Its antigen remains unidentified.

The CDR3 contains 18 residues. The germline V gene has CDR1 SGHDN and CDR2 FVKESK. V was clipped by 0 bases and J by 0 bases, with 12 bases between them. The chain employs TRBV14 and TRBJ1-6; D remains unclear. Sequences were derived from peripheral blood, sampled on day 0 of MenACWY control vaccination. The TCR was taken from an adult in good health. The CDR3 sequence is CASSQDETHSSYNSPLHF. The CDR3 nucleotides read TGTGCCAGCAGCCAAGACGAGACTCACAGCTCCTATAATTCACCCCTCCACTTT.